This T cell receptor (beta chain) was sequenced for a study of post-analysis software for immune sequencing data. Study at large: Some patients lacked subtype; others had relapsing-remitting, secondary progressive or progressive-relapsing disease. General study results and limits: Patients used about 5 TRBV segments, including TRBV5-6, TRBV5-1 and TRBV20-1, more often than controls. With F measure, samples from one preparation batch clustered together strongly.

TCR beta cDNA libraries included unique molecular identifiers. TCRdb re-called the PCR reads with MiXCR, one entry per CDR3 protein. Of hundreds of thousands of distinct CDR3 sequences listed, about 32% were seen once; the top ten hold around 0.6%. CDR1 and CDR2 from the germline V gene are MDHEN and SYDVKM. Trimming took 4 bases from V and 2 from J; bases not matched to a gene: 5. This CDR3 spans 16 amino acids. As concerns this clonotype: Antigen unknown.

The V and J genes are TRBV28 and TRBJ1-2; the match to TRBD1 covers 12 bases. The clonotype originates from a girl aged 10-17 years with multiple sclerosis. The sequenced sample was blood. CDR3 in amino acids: CASSSSGTGGNYGYTF. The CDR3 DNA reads TGTGCCAGCAGTTCATCCGGGACAGGGGGCAACTATGGCTACACCTTC.